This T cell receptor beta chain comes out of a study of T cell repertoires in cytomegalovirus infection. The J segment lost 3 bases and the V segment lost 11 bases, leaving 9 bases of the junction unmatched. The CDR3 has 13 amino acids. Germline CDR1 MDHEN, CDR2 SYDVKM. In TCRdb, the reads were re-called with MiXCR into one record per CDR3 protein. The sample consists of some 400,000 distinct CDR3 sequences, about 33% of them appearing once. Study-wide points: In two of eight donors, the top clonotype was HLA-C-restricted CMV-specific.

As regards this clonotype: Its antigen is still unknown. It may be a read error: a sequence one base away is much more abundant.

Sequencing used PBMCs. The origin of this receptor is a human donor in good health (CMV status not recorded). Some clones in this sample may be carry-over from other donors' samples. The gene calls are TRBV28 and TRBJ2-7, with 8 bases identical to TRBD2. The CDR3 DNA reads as TGTGCCCCCACCGGGGGGGGGCTCTACGAGCAGTACTTC. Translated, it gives CAPTGGGLYEQYF.